A selection of T cell receptor beta chains follows, all from one sample in a study of response to subunit inactivated influenza vaccine. One entry per CDR3 protein, called by TCRdb with MiXCR from the RT-PCR reads. The sample lists 500,000 to 750,000 distinct CDR3 sequences; 12% to 15% were seen once. The sequencing here drew on PBMCs from blood, taken 11 to 12 days after vaccination. These receptors came from a man aged 45-60 years who received an inactivated influenza vaccine. The CDR3 runs from the conserved cysteine through the conserved F or W. D genes are given only for firm matches. Clone size is shown for a subset of rows, as once, few, many or a class of expanded clone.

J: TRBJ1-5
D: NA
length: 14
V: TRBV3-1
size: NA
DNA: TGTGCCAGCAGCCAGGACAGCCTCAATCAGCCCCAGCATTTT
CDR3: CASSQDSLNQPQHF

J: TRBJ2-2
D: NA
length: 12
V: TRBV5-5
size: NA
DNA: TGTGCCAGCATTCGTTCCACCGGGGAGCTGTTTTTT
CDR3: CASIRSTGELFF

J: TRBJ2-1
D: NA
length: 17
V: TRBV5-1
size: NA
DNA: TGCGCCAGCAGCTTGTCGACACAGCGCGTTTCCTACAATGAGCAGTTCTTC
CDR3: CASSLSTQRVSYNEQFF

J: TRBJ1-1
D: NA
length: 11
V: TRBV12-3/TRBV12-4
size: many
DNA: TGTGCCAGCAGCCAAGCGGAGAAAGCTTTCTTT
CDR3: CASSQAEKAFF

J: TRBJ2-1
D: NA
length: 13
V: TRBV12-3/TRBV12-4
size: NA
DNA: TGTGCCAGCACCCTGGACGGCGGGTATGAGCAGTTCTTC
CDR3: CASTLDGGYEQFF

J: TRBJ2-7
D: NA
length: 15
V: TRBV11-2
size: NA
DNA: TGTGCCAGCAGCTTAGATCCGGGGGTGCCTTACGAGCAGTACTTC
CDR3: CASSLDPGVPYEQYF

J: TRBJ2-2
D: TRBD1
length: 18
V: TRBV3-1
size: NA
DNA: TGTGCCAGCAGCCCCCAACAGACAGGGACAGGGAGCGGCGGGGAGCTGTTTTTT
CDR3: CASSPQQTGTGSGGELFF

J: TRBJ1-2
D: TRBD1
length: 17
V: TRBV18
size: NA
DNA: TGTGCCAGCTCACCACCGCCCGGGACAGAAGCTAACTATGGCTACACCTTC
CDR3: CASSPPPGTEANYGYTF

J: TRBJ2-3
D: NA
length: 16
V: TRBV4-3
size: NA
DNA: TGCGCCAGCAGCTCCCGCCCTACGGGATATACAGATACGCAGTATTTT
CDR3: CASSSRPTGYTDTQYF

J: TRBJ2-3
D: NA
length: 17
V: TRBV5-1
size: NA
DNA: TGCGCCAGCAGCTCTCTTGTAGGGGGGGTTAGCACAGATACGCAGTATTTT
CDR3: CASSSLVGGVSTDTQYF

J: TRBJ1-2
D: TRBD1
length: 14
V: TRBV12-3/TRBV12-4
size: few
DNA: TGTGCCAGCAGTTTAGGGGACAGGGCATCTGGCTACACCTTC
CDR3: CASSLGDRASGYTF

J: TRBJ2-3
D: NA
length: 15
V: TRBV20-1
size: NA
DNA: TGCAGTGCTAGAGAGTACTACCATAGCACAGATACGCAGTATTTT
CDR3: CSAREYYHSTDTQYF

J: TRBJ1-5
D: NA
length: 16
V: TRBV7-2
size: NA
DNA: TGTGCCAGCAGCTTAGCGGTAGGGTTCAGCAATCAGCCCCAGCATTTT
CDR3: CASSLAVGFSNQPQHF

J: TRBJ1-5
D: NA
length: 15
V: TRBV20-1
size: NA
DNA: TGCAGTGCTAGTAGAAGAAGGGGGGGCAATCAGCCCCAGCATTTT
CDR3: CSASRRRGGNQPQHF

J: TRBJ2-3
D: TRBD2
length: 15
V: TRBV20-1
size: few
DNA: TGCAGTGCTAGAGATCCTAGCGGTGCCGGAGATACGCAGTATTTT
CDR3: CSARDPSGAGDTQYF

J: TRBJ1-2
D: TRBD1
length: 15
V: TRBV6-5
size: few
DNA: TGTGCCAGCAGTTACACCGGGACAGGATCCTATGGCTACACCTTC
CDR3: CASSYTGTGSYGYTF

J: TRBJ1-1
D: TRBD1
length: 15
V: TRBV4-2
size: few
DNA: TGTGCCAGCAGCCAGCGGGACAGGGACCACACTGAAGCTTTCTTT
CDR3: CASSQRDRDHTEAFF

J: TRBJ2-2
D: TRBD1
length: 17
V: TRBV6-2/TRBV6-3
size: many
DNA: TGTGCCAGCAGTTACAAAGGGGGACAGCCCTTCACCGGGGAGCTGTTTTTT
CDR3: CASSYKGGQPFTGELFF

J: TRBJ2-7
D: TRBD1
length: 13
V: TRBV28
size: few
DNA: TGTGCCAGCAGTCAGGGGGCGAGATACGAGCAGTACTTC
CDR3: CASSQGARYEQYF

J: TRBJ2-3
D: TRBD2
length: 13
V: TRBV6-1
size: NA
DNA: TGTGTCTCGTCGGGGCTAGCGGGTTATACGCAGTATTTT
CDR3: CVSSGLAGYTQYF

J: TRBJ2-2
D: TRBD1
length: 15
V: TRBV20-1
size: NA
DNA: TGCAGTGCTAGCCGGGACAGGGGAGCATCCGGGGAGCTGTTTTTT
CDR3: CSASRDRGASGELFF

J: TRBJ2-7
D: NA
length: 15
V: TRBV19
size: NA
DNA: TGTGCCAGTAGCATCCGGGACACCGTAGCCTACGAGCAGTACTTC
CDR3: CASSIRDTVAYEQYF

J: TRBJ2-3
D: NA
length: 13
V: TRBV20-1
size: few
DNA: TGCAGTGCCGATACTAAGCCGCGGATCTTGGAGTATTTT
CDR3: CSADTKPRILEYF

J: TRBJ2-7
D: NA
length: 15
V: TRBV7-8
size: NA
DNA: TGTGCCAGCAGCACCCGATGGGACACCTCCTACGAGCAGTACTTC
CDR3: CASSTRWDTSYEQYF

J: TRBJ2-1
D: TRBD1
length: 15
V: TRBV28
size: few
DNA: TGTGCCAGCAGTCTCCTGACAGGGGGCTTCGATGAGCAGTTCTTC
CDR3: CASSLLTGGFDEQFF

J: TRBJ2-5
D: TRBD2
length: 16
V: TRBV5-6
size: NA
DNA: TGTGCCAGCAGCTTGGCCCTGACTAGCGGGAAAGAGACCCAGTACTTC
CDR3: CASSLALTSGKETQYF